The T cell receptor (beta chain) described here comes from a study of T cells in Graves' hyperthyroidism and ophthalmopathy. Across the study: The blood sample was taken at first diagnosis, before treatment began.

A few counts support this clonotype. The investigators amplified TCR beta CDR3 regions from RNA transcripts. First-round RT-PCR of the TCR CDR3 relied on the HTBI primer set. TCRdb passed the multiplex PCR reads through MiXCR, listing each CDR3 protein once. The sample lists about 520,000 distinct CDR3 sequences; less than 25% were seen once. Sequencing used blood. The sequence was collected from a man younger than 30 with Graves' hyperthyroidism.

The CDR3 DNA reads TGTGCCAGCAGTTACTCCAACAGAAAAGAGACCCAGTACTTC. Translated: CASSYSNRKETQYF. The chain couples TRBV6-5 to TRBJ2-5; D is unresolved. CDR3 size: 14 residues. The V end lost 0 bases, the J end lost 3 bases, and 8 bases lay between the germline ends. Germline V CDR1 and CDR2: MNHEY, SVGAGI.